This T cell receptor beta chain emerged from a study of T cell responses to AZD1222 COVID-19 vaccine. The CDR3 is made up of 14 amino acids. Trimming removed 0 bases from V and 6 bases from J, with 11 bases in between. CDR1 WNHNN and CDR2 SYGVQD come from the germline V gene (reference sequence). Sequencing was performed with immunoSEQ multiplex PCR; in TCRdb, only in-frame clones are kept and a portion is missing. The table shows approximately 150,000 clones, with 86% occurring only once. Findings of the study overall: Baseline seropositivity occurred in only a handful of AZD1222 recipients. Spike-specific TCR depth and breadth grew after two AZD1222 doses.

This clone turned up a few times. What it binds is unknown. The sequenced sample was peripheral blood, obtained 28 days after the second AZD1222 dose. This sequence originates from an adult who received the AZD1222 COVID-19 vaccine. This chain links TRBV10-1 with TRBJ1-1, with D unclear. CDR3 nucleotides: TGCGCCAGCAGTGAGTCATCGGGGTCTCCTGAAGCTTTCTTT. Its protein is CASSESSGSPEAFF.